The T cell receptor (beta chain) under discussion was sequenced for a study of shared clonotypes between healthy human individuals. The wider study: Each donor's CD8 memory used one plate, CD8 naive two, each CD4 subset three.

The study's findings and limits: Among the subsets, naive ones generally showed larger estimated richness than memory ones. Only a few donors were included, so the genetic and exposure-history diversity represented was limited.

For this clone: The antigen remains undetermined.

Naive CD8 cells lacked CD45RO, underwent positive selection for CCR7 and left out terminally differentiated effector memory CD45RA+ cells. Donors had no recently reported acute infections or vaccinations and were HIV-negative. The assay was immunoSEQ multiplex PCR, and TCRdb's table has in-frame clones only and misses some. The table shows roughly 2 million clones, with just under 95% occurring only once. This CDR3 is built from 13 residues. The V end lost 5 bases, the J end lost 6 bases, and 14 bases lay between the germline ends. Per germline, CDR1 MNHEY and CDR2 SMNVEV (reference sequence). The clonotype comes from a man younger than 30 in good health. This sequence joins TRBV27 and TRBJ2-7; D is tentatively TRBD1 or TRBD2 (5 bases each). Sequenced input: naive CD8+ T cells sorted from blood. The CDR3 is CASSRQGAFEQYF. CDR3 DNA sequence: TGTGCCAGCAGTAGGCAGGGAGCGTTCGAGCAGTACTTC.